This is a list of T cell receptor beta chains from one sample in a study of T cells after yellow fever vaccination. TCRdb passed the 5' RACE reads through MiXCR, listing each CDR3 protein once. The sample has a few hundred thousand distinct CDR3 sequences, approximately 8% seen once; the top ten hold approximately 18%. This specimen was PBMCs, taken about 49 days after the first yellow fever vaccination. Receptors were obtained from a man aged 18-30 years who received the YFV17D yellow fever vaccine. Both conserved end residues are part of each CDR3. Each record gives: J gene, clone size, V gene, D gene, CDR3 protein, CDR3 DNA. D genes are given only for firm matches. A row's size may be missing; if present it is once, few, many or a size class.

>TRBJ2-1|few|TRBV3-1|NA
CASSPSYVGNEQFF
TGTGCCAGCAGCCCATCTTACGTGGGCAATGAGCAGTTCTTC
>TRBJ2-5|few|TRBV7-2|NA
CASSFQGREETQYF
TGTGCCAGCAGCTTCCAGGGACGGGAAGAGACCCAGTACTTC
>TRBJ1-5|NA|TRBV6-5|TRBD1
CASIRQGSDQPQHF
TGTGCCAGCATCCGACAGGGAAGCGATCAGCCCCAGCATTTT
>TRBJ2-3|NA|TRBV29-1|NA
CSVDLPGDTTSTDTQYF
TGCAGCGTTGATCTACCGGGGGACACAACTAGCACAGATACGCAGTATTTT
>TRBJ2-1|NA|TRBV12-3/TRBV12-4|NA
CASSLLGGEGEQFF
TGTGCCAGCAGTTTGCTAGGGGGGGAGGGTGAGCAGTTCTTC
>TRBJ1-1|NA|TRBV7-2|NA
CASSPELGTMRAFF
TGTGCCAGCAGCCCAGAACTGGGAACGATGAGAGCTTTCTTT
>TRBJ2-2|NA|TRBV7-2|NA
CASSPPRGPYTGELFF
TGTGCCAGCAGCCCTCCCCGGGGCCCTTACACCGGGGAGCTGTTTTTT
>TRBJ1-1|few|TRBV5-1|TRBD1
CASSFRSQGAEAFF
TGCGCCAGCAGCTTTCGTTCCCAGGGGGCTGAAGCTTTCTTT
>TRBJ1-6|few|TRBV11-2|NA
CASNPPGRYNSPLHF
TGTGCCAGCAACCCCCCCGGCCGATATAATTCACCCCTCCACTTT
>TRBJ2-5|few|TRBV12-3/TRBV12-4|TRBD2
CASSLGLAPETQYF
TGTGCCAGCAGTTTAGGACTAGCTCCGGAGACCCAGTACTTC
>TRBJ2-3|many|TRBV5-1|TRBD2
CASSLAGGAGVTTDTQYF
TGCGCCAGCAGCTTGGCCGGGGGAGCGGGGGTTACCACAGATACGCAGTATTTT
>TRBJ2-3|few|TRBV5-1|NA
CASSPGGPSDTQYF
TGCGCCAGCAGCCCCGGAGGTCCCTCGGATACGCAGTATTTT
>TRBJ2-3|few|TRBV11-1|TRBD1
CASSSRTGPFPLTDTQYF
TGTGCCAGCAGCAGCCGGACAGGACCCTTCCCTCTCACAGATACGCAGTATTTT
>TRBJ2-6|few|TRBV27|NA
CASSSRVSPGANVLTF
TGTGCCAGCAGTTCCAGGGTATCCCCTGGGGCCAACGTCCTGACTTTC
>TRBJ2-5|many|TRBV9|TRBD1
CASSVGTGGSETQYF
TGTGCCAGCAGCGTAGGGACAGGGGGCTCGGAGACCCAGTACTTC
>TRBJ2-1|many|TRBV5-1|TRBD1
CASSLATGVDNEQFF
TGCGCCAGCAGCTTGGCCACAGGGGTCGACAATGAGCAGTTCTTC
>TRBJ2-1|NA|TRBV7-2|NA
CASSLALSVNEQFF
TGTGCCAGCAGCTTAGCGCTAAGTGTCAATGAGCAGTTCTTC
>TRBJ2-3|few|TRBV6-1|TRBD2
CASSHSGGARDTQYF
TGTGCCAGCAGTCATAGCGGGGGGGCCAGAGATACGCAGTATTTT
>TRBJ2-3|few|TRBV10-3|NA
CAISGLTSTDTQYF
TGTGCCATCAGTGGTTTGACTAGTACAGATACGCAGTATTTT
>TRBJ1-1|NA|TRBV7-9|NA
CASSPAGHRRAFF
TGTGCCAGCAGCCCGGCCGGCCATAGGCGAGCTTTCTTT
>TRBJ1-6|few|TRBV7-9|NA
CASSRGYENSPLHF
TGTGCCAGCAGCAGGGGCTATGAGAATTCACCCCTCCACTTT
>TRBJ2-1|NA|TRBV6-1|TRBD2
CASSFVAGFENEQFF
TGTGCCAGCAGCTTCGTAGCGGGGTTTGAAAATGAGCAGTTCTTC
>TRBJ1-6|few|TRBV12-3/TRBV12-4|NA
CASTPQGLGPLHF
TGTGCCAGCACCCCCCAGGGTTTAGGACCCCTCCACTTT
>TRBJ1-5|NA|TRBV20-1|TRBD1
CSARPNRDRVFGQPQHF
TGCAGTGCTAGACCTAACCGGGACAGGGTTTTTGGTCAGCCCCAGCATTTT
>TRBJ2-2|few|TRBV29-1|TRBD2
CSAGGTSGAGELFF
TGCAGCGCTGGAGGGACTAGCGGGGCCGGGGAGCTGTTTTTT
>TRBJ2-3|NA|TRBV25-1|TRBD1
CASSDLRTGRSTDTQYF
TGTGCCAGCAGTGATTTGAGGACAGGGAGATCCACAGATACGCAGTATTTT
>TRBJ2-3|NA|TRBV28|NA
CASSNGGTDTQYF
TGTGCCAGCAGCAATGGGGGCACAGATACGCAGTATTTT
>TRBJ1-1|NA|TRBV12-5|NA
CASASGVNTEAFF
TGTGCTAGTGCTTCGGGGGTGAACACTGAAGCTTTCTTT
>TRBJ1-2|many|TRBV15|TRBD1
CATSRQGYGYTF
TGTGCCACCAGCCGACAGGGTTATGGCTACACCTTC
>TRBJ1-5|NA|TRBV28|TRBD1
CASSLPRTGGNQPQHF
TGTGCCAGCAGTTTACCGAGGACAGGGGGTAATCAGCCCCAGCATTTT
>TRBJ2-3|NA|TRBV4-2|NA
CASSLGTAEDTQYF
TGTGCCAGCAGCCTCGGAACTGCGGAAGATACGCAGTATTTT
>TRBJ1-5|NA|TRBV12-3/TRBV12-4|NA
CASRMSSNQPQHF
TGTGCCAGCAGGATGAGTAGCAATCAGCCCCAGCATTTT
>TRBJ2-1|NA|TRBV29-1|TRBD2
CSVEDPSGGARDEQFF
TGCAGCGTTGAAGACCCTAGCGGGGGGGCTAGAGATGAGCAGTTCTTC
>TRBJ2-5|many|TRBV25-1|NA
CASSTDSWTQYF
TGTGCCAGCAGCACGGACAGCTGGACCCAGTACTTC
>TRBJ2-3|few|TRBV5-1|TRBD1
CASSLGRPGQGTDTQYF
TGCGCCAGCAGCTTGGGCCGCCCGGGACAGGGAACAGATACGCAGTATTTT
>TRBJ2-7|few|TRBV7-3|NA
CASSLTSGVVEQYF
TGTGCCAGCAGCTTAACATCCGGGGTCGTCGAGCAGTACTTC
>TRBJ1-1|NA|TRBV12-3/TRBV12-4|NA
CASRVSRGNTEAFF
TGTGCCAGCAGGGTCAGCAGGGGGAACACTGAAGCTTTCTTT
>TRBJ2-2|few|TRBV29-1|NA
CSVESGAGELFF
TGCAGCGTTGAAAGCGGTGCCGGGGAGCTGTTTTTT
>TRBJ2-2|NA|TRBV5-6|NA
CASSFLAIGELFF
TGTGCCAGCAGCTTCCTAGCGATCGGGGAGCTGTTTTTT
>TRBJ1-4|many|TRBV20-1|NA
CSAAVSANEKLFF
TGCAGTGCTGCGGTCTCGGCTAATGAAAAACTGTTTTTT
>TRBJ2-2|NA|TRBV29-1|TRBD2
CSVAREATGELFF
TGCAGCGTTGCACGGGAGGCCACCGGGGAGCTGTTTTTT